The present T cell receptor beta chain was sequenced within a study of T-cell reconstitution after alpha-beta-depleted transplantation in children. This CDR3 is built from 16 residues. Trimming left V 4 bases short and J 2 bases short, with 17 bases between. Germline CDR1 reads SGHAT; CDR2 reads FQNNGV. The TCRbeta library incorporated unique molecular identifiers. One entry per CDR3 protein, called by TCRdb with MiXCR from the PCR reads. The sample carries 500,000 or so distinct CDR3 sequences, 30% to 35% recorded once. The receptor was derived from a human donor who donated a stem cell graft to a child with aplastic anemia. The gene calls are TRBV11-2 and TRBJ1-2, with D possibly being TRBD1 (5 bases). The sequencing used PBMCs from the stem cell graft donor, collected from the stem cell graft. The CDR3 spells CASSSNLGRTNYGYTF. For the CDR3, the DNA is TGTGCCAGCAGCTCTAATCTGGGGCGGACCAACTATGGCTACACCTTC.